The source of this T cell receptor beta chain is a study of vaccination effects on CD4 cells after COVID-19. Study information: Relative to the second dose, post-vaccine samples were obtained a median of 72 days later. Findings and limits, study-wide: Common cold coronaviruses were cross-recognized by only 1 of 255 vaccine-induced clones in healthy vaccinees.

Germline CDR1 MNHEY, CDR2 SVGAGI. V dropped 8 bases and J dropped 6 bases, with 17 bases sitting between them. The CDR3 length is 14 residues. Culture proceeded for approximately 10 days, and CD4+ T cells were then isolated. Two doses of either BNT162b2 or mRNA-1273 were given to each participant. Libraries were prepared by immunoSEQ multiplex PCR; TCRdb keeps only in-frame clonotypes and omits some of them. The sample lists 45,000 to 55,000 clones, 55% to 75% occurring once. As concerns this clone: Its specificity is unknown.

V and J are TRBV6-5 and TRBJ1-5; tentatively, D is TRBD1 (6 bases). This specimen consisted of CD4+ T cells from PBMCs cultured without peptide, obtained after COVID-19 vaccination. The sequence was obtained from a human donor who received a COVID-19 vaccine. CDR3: CASGGGPGSQPQHF. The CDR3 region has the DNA TGTGCCAGCGGGGGGGGCCCGGGGAGTCAGCCCCAGCATTTT.